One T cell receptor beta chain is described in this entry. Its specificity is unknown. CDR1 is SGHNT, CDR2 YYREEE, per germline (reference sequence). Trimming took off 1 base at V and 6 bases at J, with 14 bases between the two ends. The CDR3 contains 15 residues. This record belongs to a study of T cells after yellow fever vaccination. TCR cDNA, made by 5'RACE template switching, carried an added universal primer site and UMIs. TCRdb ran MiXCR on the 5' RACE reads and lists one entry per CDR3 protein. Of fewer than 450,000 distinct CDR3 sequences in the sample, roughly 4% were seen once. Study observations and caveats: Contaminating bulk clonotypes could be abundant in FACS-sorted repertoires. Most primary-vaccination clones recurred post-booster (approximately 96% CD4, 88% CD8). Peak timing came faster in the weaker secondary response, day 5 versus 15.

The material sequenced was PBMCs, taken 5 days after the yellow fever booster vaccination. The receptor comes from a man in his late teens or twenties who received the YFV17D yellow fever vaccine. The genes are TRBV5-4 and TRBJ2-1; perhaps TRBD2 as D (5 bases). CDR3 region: CASSLSSAVFNEQFF. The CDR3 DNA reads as TGTGCCAGCAGCTTGTCTTCAGCGGTTTTCAATGAGCAGTTCTTC.